This TCR beta chain was captured in a study of blood T cell repertoires in COVID-19. Study information: The United States, Italy and Spain provided the acute and convalescent COVID-19 samples. T cells, B-cell-depleted T cells, or PBMCs provided the cDNA or gDNA that served as material.

Source study methods: Estimation of nucleated cell counts was performed using reference gene primer amplification. Clones were read by immunoSEQ multiplex PCR, and TCRdb kept only the in-frame ones, dropping some. V, J and clone size reflect that table, while D and trimming were determined from the DNA. The sample holds 200,000 to 250,000 clones, roughly 90% seen once. The sequencing input was peripheral blood. The TCR originated in a woman in her sixties or seventies with acute or convalescent COVID-19.

The CDR3 sequence is CASSQRDRSTYGYTF. In DNA form, the CDR3 reads TGTGCCAGCAGCCAGCGGGACAGGTCGACCTATGGCTACACCTTC. This chain joins TRBV7-9 and TRBJ1-2, with 8 bases fitting TRBD1. Unmatched junction bases numbered 9, after V lost 5 bases and J lost 4 bases. The CDR3 spans 15 residues. Germline V gene sequence: CDR1 SEHNR, CDR2 FQNEAQ (reference sequence).